A single sample is the source of the 25 T cell receptor beta chains below, sequenced in a study of cytomegalovirus exposure and HLA in healthy donors. 60 Vbeta and 13 Jbeta primers were used in PCR. Assay: immunoSEQ multiplex PCR; the TCRdb copy retains only in-frame clones and omits some. The sample includes fewer than 130,000 clones, 75% to 90% of them seen just once. Source material: PBMCs. Source of these receptors: a man in his forties or fifties in good health and CMV-seronegative.

A few counts support this clone. This rearrangement joins TRBV10-3 to TRBJ1-1; D not resolved. Germline V gene sequence: CDR1 ENHRY, CDR2 SYGVKD. V lost 2 bases and J lost 1, with 8 bases in between. The CDR3 covers 14 residues. The chain's CDR3 is CAISEEPRNTEAFF. CDR3 coding DNA: TGTGCCATCAGTGAGGAGCCGAGGAACACTGAAGCTTTCTTT.

The genes are TRBV9 and TRBJ2-5, with D hard to call. V was pared by 0 bases and J by 2 bases, with 5 bases between. The germline CDR1 and CDR2 sequences are SGDLS and YYNGEE. This CDR3 has 13 amino acids. The CDR3 reads CASSVDLQETQYF. Written as DNA, the CDR3 is TGTGCCAGCAGCGTAGATCTGCAAGAGACCCAGTACTTC. Drawing the rest from reference TRBV9 and TRBJ2-5, the complete variable domain is DSGVTQTPKHLITATGQRVTLRCSPRSGDLSVYWYQQSLDQGLQFLIQYYNGEERAKGNILERFSAQQFPDLHSELNLSSLELGDSALYFCASSVDLQETQYFGPGTRLLVL.

In its sample, this clone was seen once. The genes are TRBV30 and TRBJ1-2, with D perhaps TRBD1 (6 bases). The CDR3 covers 15 residues. Germline values: CDR1 GTSNPN, CDR2 SVGIG (reference sequence). The V end was cut by 3 bases, the J end by 4 bases, with 18 bases between. The CDR3 reads CAWSLGGAWGYGYTF. As DNA, the CDR3 is TGTGCCTGGAGCCTAGGGGGGGCTTGGGGCTATGGCTACACCTTC.

Written as DNA, the CDR3 is TGTGCCAGCAGCTTGGGAAGTGGAGAGACTAATGAAAAACTGTTTTTT. This gives the protein CASSLGSGETNEKLFF. The rearrangement joins TRBV5-8 to TRBJ1-4, with D uncertain. Germline CDR1 and CDR2: SGHTS and YDEGEE. The germline V and J ends were trimmed by 0 bases and 2 bases, with 11 bases remaining between them. The CDR3 is made up of 16 amino acids.

This sequence joins TRBV6-1 and TRBJ2-5, with 7 bases identical to TRBD2. CDR3 size: 14 residues. Per germline, CDR1 MNHNS and CDR2 SASEGT. With V trimmed by 5 bases and J by 4 bases, 7 bases remained unmatched. CDR3 protein: CASSPWGGGETQYF. CDR3 nucleotides: TGTGCCAGCAGTCCTTGGGGGGGTGGAGAGACCCAGTACTTC.

The chain couples TRBV5-6 to TRBJ1-2, with 7 bases matching TRBD1. V lost 6 bases and J lost 5; bases outside the gene matches: 10. The CDR3 loop spans 14 amino acids. Germline V CDR1 and CDR2: SGHDT, YYEEEE. CDR3 bases: TGTGCCAGCACCCTAGCTGACAGGGTATATGGCTACACCTTC. Translating gives CASTLADRVYGYTF.

The V call is TRBV5-1, the J call TRBJ2-1; 10 bases fit TRBD1. CDR3 size: 16 residues. V gave up 4 bases and J gave up 5 bases; unmatched junction bases: 9. Germline V gene data show CDR1 as SGHRS and CDR2 as YFSETQ. CDR3 in DNA: TGCGCCAGCAGCCGCTGGTCCGGGACAGGGGACAATGAGCAGTTCTTC. Residues: CASSRWSGTGDNEQFF.

This clone has a handful of counts. The V gene is TRBV1, the J gene TRBJ2-3; the listed D gene, TRBD2, was not tested against the DNA. TRBV1 corresponds to a pseudogene. This CDR3 has 12 residues. The CDR3: CTSSQGFPTQYF. The CDR3 DNA sequence: TGCACCAGCAGCCAAGGGTTTCCTACCCAGTATTTT.

This clone was detected once. The gene calls are TRBV11-2 and TRBJ2-5; 8 bases align to TRBD1. J was trimmed by 13 bases and V by 0 bases; bases with no gene match: 10. The length of the CDR3 is 14 residues. CDR1 is SGHAT, CDR2 FQNNGV, per germline. CDR3 amino acids: CASSLEVTGAEGYF. The CDR3 DNA reads as TGTGCCAGCAGCTTAGAGGTGACAGGGGCCGAGGGGTACTTC.

As DNA, the CDR3 is TGTGCCAGCAGCGTAGAAGGGGGCCGGACCGAGCAGTACTTC. The encoded protein is CASSVEGGRTEQYF. The chain links TRBV9 to TRBJ2-7, with 7 bases matching TRBD1. Germline CDR1 and CDR2: SGDLS and YYNGEE. V lost 0 bases and J lost 6; bases outside the gene matches: 6. The CDR3 extends over 14 amino acids.

The chain combines TRBV19 with TRBJ1-5; D not resolved. This CDR3 is built from 13 residues. Germline-derived CDR1 and CDR2 are LNHDA and SQIVND (reference sequence). Trimming shortened V by 6 bases and J by 4 bases, and 10 bases separated the two germline ends. The CDR3 DNA is TGTGCCAGTAGAGGCGGAGGGAATCAGCCCCAGCATTTT. As protein: CASRGGGNQPQHF.

The chain has TRBV28 and TRBJ2-7; D ambiguous. V lost 4 bases and J 2 bases, leaving 12 bases between the germline ends. The CDR3 is 14 amino acids. Germline CDR1 MDHEN, CDR2 SYDVKM. Here the CDR3 reads CASSSPGSTYEQYF. As DNA, the CDR3 is TGTGCCAGCAGTTCTCCGGGTTCCACCTACGAGCAGTACTTC.

The rearrangement joins TRBV2 to TRBJ2-6; perhaps TRBD1 as D (5 bases). Between the trimmed V and J ends, which lost 0 bases and 0 bases, there was a span of 12 bases. Per germline, CDR1 SNHLY and CDR2 FYNNEI. The CDR3 sequence is 18 residues long. The DNA for the CDR3 is TGTGCCAGCAGTGAAGCAAGGGGCTCCTACTCTGGGGCCAACGTCCTGACTTTC. Translation: CASSEARGSYSGANVLTF. The full variable domain, completed using reference TRBV2 and TRBJ2-6, is EPEVTQTPSHQVTQMGQEVILRCVPISNHLYFYWYRQILGQKVEFLVSFYNNEISEKSEIFDDQFSVERPDGSNFTLKIRSTKLEDSAMYFCASSEARGSYSGANVLTFGAGSRLTVL.

This sequence joins TRBV6-5 and TRBJ1-2, with D unresolved. The V and J ends lost 0 bases and 6 bases respectively, with 11 bases between them. Germline values: CDR1 MNHEY, CDR2 SVGAGI. The CDR3 covers 14 residues. CDR3 loop: CASSYSKGGHGYTF. The CDR3 DNA reads TGTGCCAGCAGTTACTCGAAAGGAGGACATGGCTACACCTTC.

This sequence joins TRBV7-9 and TRBJ1-1; 7 bases agree with TRBD1. In germline, CDR1 is SEHNR, CDR2 FQNEAQ (reference sequence). V gave up 5 bases and J gave up 4 bases; unmatched junction bases: 4. This CDR3 spans 13 amino acids. CDR3 coding DNA: TGTGCCAGCAGCCCCGACAGGGCCACTGAAGCTTTCTTT. Protein product: CASSPDRATEAFF.

This clone was counted once. Other DNA variants within this sample encode the same CDR3. The rearrangement joins TRBV5-1 to TRBJ1-5; no clear D gene. The CDR3 sequence is 15 residues long. Germline values: CDR1 SGHRS, CDR2 YFSETQ. Trimming stripped 0 bases from V and 1 base from J, with 8 bases between. CDR3 in DNA: TGCGCCAGCAGCTTGGAAGGAGGGAGCAATCAGCCCCAGCATTTT. Its protein product is CASSLEGGSNQPQHF.

The gene calls are TRBV4-2 and TRBJ2-4; weak D call: TRBD2 (6 bases). Trimming pared 0 bases from V and 8 bases from J, leaving 11 bases between. The CDR3 runs to 14 residues. Per germline, CDR1 LGHNA and CDR2 YNFKEQ. This chain's CDR3 is CASSQEEGLDIQYF. CDR3 sequence (DNA): TGTGCCAGCAGCCAAGAGGAGGGCCTGGACATTCAGTACTTC.

V usage is TRBV10-3 and J usage is TRBJ2-7; D possibly corresponds to TRBD1 (5 bases). Germline-derived CDR1 and CDR2 are ENHRY and SYGVKD. Trimming cost V 7 bases and J 7 bases, with 14 bases left between them. This CDR3 is 12 amino acids long. Written as DNA, the CDR3 is TGTGCCATCAAGGCAGGGTCGGAAGAGCAGTACTTC. Protein product: CAIKAGSEEQYF.

This clone has only a few counts. The chain links TRBV28 to TRBJ1-6, with a tentative D call TRBD1 (6 bases). Germline V gives CDR1 MDHEN, CDR2 SYDVKM. V was clipped by 8 bases and J by 3 bases, with 20 bases between them. The length of the CDR3 is 17 residues. The CDR3 DNA reads TGTGCCAGCCGGGGGGCTTTAGAAACACTCTATAATTCACCCCTCCACTTT. Protein: CASRGALETLYNSPLHF.

The chain carries TRBV15 and TRBJ1-3, with 7 positions matching TRBD1. CDR1 and CDR2 (germline): LNHNV, YYDKDF (reference sequence). With 0 bases clipped from V and 0 bases from J, the junction kept 11 bases outside the gene matches. This CDR3 is 19 amino acids long. CDR3 coding DNA: TGTGCCACCAGCAGAGATGGGGGACAGAATATTCGCTCTGGAAACACCATATATTTT. This encodes CATSRDGGQNIRSGNTIYF.

This sequence joins TRBV5-1 and TRBJ2-6, with D uncertain. The ends were cut back, 2 bases at V and 4 bases at J, with 13 bases in the middle. Per germline, CDR1 SGHRS and CDR2 YFSETQ. CDR3 size: 16 residues. The CDR3 DNA is TGCGCCAGCAGCTTAGGCAGGTCTCCCGGGGCCAACGTCCTGACTTTC. Translated, it gives CASSLGRSPGANVLTF.

Remarks on this clone: Compared with germline, one end of the junction differs, possibly owing to a read error. V is TRBV6-1 and J is TRBJ1-6; D may be TRBD1 (6 bases). The CDR3 loop spans 15 amino acids. From germline, CDR1 is MNHNS and CDR2 SASEGT. The CDR3 loop is CASSEGTAYNSSLHF. CDR3 nucleotide sequence: TGTGCCAGCAGTGAAGGGACAGCTTATAATTCATCCCTCCACTTT.

The CDR3 is CASSHAGTGFTGYTF. The CDR3, as DNA: TGTGCCAGCAGCCACGCCGGGACAGGGTTTACTGGCTACACCTTC. This rearrangement joins TRBV4-2 to TRBJ1-2; TRBD1 agrees at 9 bases. V trimming: 3 bases; J trimming: 7 bases; junction bases outside the gene matches: 9. The CDR3 has 15 residues. CDR1 LGHNA and CDR2 YNFKEQ come from the germline V gene.

V and J are TRBV5-4 and TRBJ1-5; maybe TRBD1 (6 bases). The CDR3 contains 16 residues. CDR1 is SGHNT and CDR2 is YYREEE in the germline V gene (reference sequence). V was trimmed by 4 bases and J by 3 bases, leaving 17 bases between them. The CDR3 DNA sequence: TGTGCCAGCAGCCGAGGCGGGGGCGCCGACAATCAGCCCCAGCATTTT. This gives the protein CASSRGGGADNQPQHF.

The V gene is TRBV2, the J gene TRBJ1-5, with D uncertain. Germline V gives CDR1 SNHLY, CDR2 FYNNEI. This CDR3 has 13 amino acids. V was cut by 3 bases and J by 4 bases, with 7 bases left in between. This chain's CDR3 is CASSDARNQPQHF. The DNA of the CDR3 is TGTGCCAGCAGTGATGCGAGGAATCAGCCCCAGCATTTT.